This entry describes one TCR beta chain. The missing conserved phenylalanine or tryptophan at the end of this CDR3 makes a read error likely. The library came from three nested PCR rounds adapted from ARM-PCR protocols. Via MiXCR, TCRdb re-called the multiplex PCR reads, giving one row per CDR3 protein. The sample consists of about 76,000 distinct CDR3 sequences, around 80% of them appearing once. RNA was extracted from bulk tissue without any cell sorting. This non-tumor lung sample came from over 3 cm beyond the tumor edge. The data are from a study of tumor and adjacent non-tumor tissue in lung cancer. Study-wide context: The cohort had about 12 adenocarcinoma, 2 squamous cell and 1 small cell patients.

This CDR3 spans 14 amino acids. In germline, CDR1 is SQVTM, CDR2 ANQGSEA. The receptor comes from a man aged 55 to 69 with non-small cell lung cancer. Sequenced: distant non-tumor lung tissue. The chain recombines TRBV29-1 with TRBJ1-1; TRBD1 matches at 12 bases. The chain's CDR3 is CIVSGQGAPTEAFS. The CDR3 DNA follows: TGCATCGTCTCGGGACAGGGGGCCCCCACTGAAGCTTTCTCT.